This entry concerns a single TCR beta chain. The sample comes from a study of blood T cell repertoires in COVID-19. The germline gives CDR1 SGHVS, CDR2 FNYEAQ. The CDR3 contains 16 residues. V was pared by 2 bases and J by 5 bases, with 7 bases of the junction left unmatched. Only in-frame clones appear in the TCRdb table, and some are missing; sequencing was by immunoSEQ multiplex PCR. The sample lists more than 70,000 clones; roughly nine tenths were seen once. The TCR was taken from a human donor in a cohort sampled during active COVID-19. This sequence joins TRBV7-6 and TRBJ2-1, with 9 bases aligning to TRBD1. The sample consisted of peripheral blood. The CDR3 DNA reads TGTGCCAGCAGCTTACGGGACAGGGTGACGGACAATGAGCAGTTCTTC. Residues: CASSLRDRVTDNEQFF.